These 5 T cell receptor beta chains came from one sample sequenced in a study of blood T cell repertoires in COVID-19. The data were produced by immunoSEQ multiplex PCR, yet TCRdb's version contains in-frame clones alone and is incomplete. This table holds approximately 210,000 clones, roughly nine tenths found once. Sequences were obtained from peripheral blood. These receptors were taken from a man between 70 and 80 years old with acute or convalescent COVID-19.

The CDR3: CASSPALAGGDTQYF. The CDR3 DNA reads as TGTGCCAGCTCACCGGCGCTAGCAGGGGGAGATACGCAGTATTTT. J is TRBJ2-3 and V is TRBV18, with TRBD1 matching over 7 bases. With 3 bases clipped from V and 5 bases from J, the junction kept 8 bases outside the gene matches. The length of the CDR3 is 15 residues. CDR1 and CDR2 from the germline V gene are KGHSH and LQKENI.

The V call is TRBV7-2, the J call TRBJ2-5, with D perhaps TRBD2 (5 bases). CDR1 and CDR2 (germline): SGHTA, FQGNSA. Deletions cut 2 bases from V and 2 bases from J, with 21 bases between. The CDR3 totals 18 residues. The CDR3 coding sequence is TGTGCCAGCAGCTTACCTATTACGTGGGAGAAGAGGCAAGAGACCCAGTACTTC. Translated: CASSLPITWEKRQETQYF.

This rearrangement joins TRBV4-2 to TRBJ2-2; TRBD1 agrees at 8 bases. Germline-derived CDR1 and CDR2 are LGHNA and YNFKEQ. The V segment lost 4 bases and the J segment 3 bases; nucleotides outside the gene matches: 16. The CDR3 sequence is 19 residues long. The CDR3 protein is CASSLQASLDRADTGELFF. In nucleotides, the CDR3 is TGTGCCAGCAGCCTACAGGCGTCTTTGGACAGGGCGGACACCGGGGAGCTGTTTTTT.

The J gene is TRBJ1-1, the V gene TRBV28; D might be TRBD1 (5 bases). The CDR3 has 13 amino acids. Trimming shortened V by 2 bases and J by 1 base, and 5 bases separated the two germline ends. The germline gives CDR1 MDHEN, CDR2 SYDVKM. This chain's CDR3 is CASSLGANTEAFF. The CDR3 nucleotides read TGTGCCAGCAGTTTAGGGGCGAACACTGAAGCTTTCTTT.

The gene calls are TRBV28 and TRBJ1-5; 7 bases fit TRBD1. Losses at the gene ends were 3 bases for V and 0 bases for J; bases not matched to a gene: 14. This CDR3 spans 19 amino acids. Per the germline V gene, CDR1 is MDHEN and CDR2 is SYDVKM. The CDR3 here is CASSFVSDRQRHSNQPQHF. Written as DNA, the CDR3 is TGTGCCAGCAGTTTCGTCTCGGACAGGCAACGACATAGCAATCAGCCCCAGCATTTT.